This T cell receptor (beta chain) was recovered during a study of T cell repertoires in cytomegalovirus infection. Study at large: Indications of both CMV infection and matching HLA type were provided by public TCR beta signatures. Study-level points and caveats: CMV-specific TCR beta clonotypes restricted by HLA-C were the ones dominating the ex vivo response.

The CDR3 is 15 residues long. Unmatched junction bases numbered 6, after V lost 2 bases and J lost 3 bases. In germline, CDR1 is SGHVS, CDR2 FNYEAQ. This clonotype was found many times. What it binds is unknown. TCRdb reprocessed the reads with MiXCR, giving one entry per CDR3 protein. The sample consists of some 230,000 distinct CDR3 sequences, 22% of them appearing once. This TCR came from a human donor in good health (CMV status not recorded). Some clones in this sample may be carry-over from other donors' samples. V usage is TRBV7-6 and J usage is TRBJ1-1, with TRBD1 matching 7 bases. Material: CD8+ T cells from PBMCs. The CDR3: CASSLSPRGDTEAFF. The CDR3 DNA reads TGTGCCAGCAGCTTAAGCCCCAGGGGGGACACTGAAGCTTTCTTT.